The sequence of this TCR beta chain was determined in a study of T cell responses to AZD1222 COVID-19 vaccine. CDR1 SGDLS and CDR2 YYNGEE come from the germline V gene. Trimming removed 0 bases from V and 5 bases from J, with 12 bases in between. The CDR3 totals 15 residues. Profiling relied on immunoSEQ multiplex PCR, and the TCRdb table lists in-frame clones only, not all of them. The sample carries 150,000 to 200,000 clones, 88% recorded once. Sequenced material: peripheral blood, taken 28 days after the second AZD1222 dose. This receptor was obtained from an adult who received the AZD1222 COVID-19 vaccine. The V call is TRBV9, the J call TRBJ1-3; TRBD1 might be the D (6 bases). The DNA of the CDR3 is TGTGCCAGCAGCGTAGATGGCAGGGGCCGAAACACCATATATTTT. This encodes CASSVDGRGRNTIYF. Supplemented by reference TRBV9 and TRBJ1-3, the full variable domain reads DSGVTQTPKHLITATGQRVTLRCSPRSGDLSVYWYQQSLDQGLQFLIQYYNGEERAKGNILERFSAQQFPDLHSELNLSSLELGDSALYFCASSVDGRGRNTIYFGEGSWLTVV.